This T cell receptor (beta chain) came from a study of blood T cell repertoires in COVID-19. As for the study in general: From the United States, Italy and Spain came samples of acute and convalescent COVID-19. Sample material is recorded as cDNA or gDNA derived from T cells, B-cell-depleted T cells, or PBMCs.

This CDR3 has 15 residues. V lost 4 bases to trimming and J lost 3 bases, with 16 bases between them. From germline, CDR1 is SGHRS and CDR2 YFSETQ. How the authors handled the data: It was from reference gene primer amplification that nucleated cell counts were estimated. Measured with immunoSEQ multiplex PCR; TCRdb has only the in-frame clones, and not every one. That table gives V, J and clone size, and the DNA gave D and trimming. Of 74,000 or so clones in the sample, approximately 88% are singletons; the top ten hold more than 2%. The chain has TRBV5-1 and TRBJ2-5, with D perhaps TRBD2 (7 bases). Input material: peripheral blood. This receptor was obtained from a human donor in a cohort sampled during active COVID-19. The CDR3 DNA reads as TGCGCCAGCAGCCCGGGGGGCAGTTCCAAAGAGACCCAGTACTTC. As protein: CASSPGGSSKETQYF.